This T cell receptor (beta chain) was obtained from a study of Ad26.COV2.S vaccination and SARS-CoV-2 variants. The overall study: Recipients of Ad26.COV2.S got it intramuscularly, once or twice 56 days apart.

Broader study findings: Across vaccine and placebo recipients, the breadth of non-spike TCRs was similar.

Treatment of the sample: some 19 received Ad26.COV2.S at low or high dose, single or two shots; 5 received placebo; per-sample allocation not given. Samples analyzed were those drawn on day 63 after the first vaccine or placebo injection. This adult donor, from Boston, was 18-55 years old. Repertoires were generated with immunoSEQ multiplex PCR, while TCRdb's copy carries only in-frame clones and drops some. The table records hundreds of thousands of clones, around 89% of them present only once. Per germline, CDR1 SGHRS and CDR2 YFSETQ. The V and J ends lost 1 base and 5 bases, in that order; junction bases with no gene match: 3. This CDR3 is built from 15 residues. As for this clone: Its specificity is not known. Other DNA sequences in the same sample also yield this CDR3.

The origin of this receptor is a person aged 18 to 65 who received the Ad26.COV2.S COVID-19 vaccine or a placebo. The chain combines TRBV5-1 with TRBJ2-2; 9 nucleotides agree with TRBD1. The source was peripheral blood, collected in a trial of Ad26.COV2.S vaccine versus placebo. CDR3 amino acids: CASSLRQGDTGELFF. The CDR3 DNA is TGCGCCAGCAGCTTGAGACAGGGGGATACCGGGGAGCTGTTTTTT.